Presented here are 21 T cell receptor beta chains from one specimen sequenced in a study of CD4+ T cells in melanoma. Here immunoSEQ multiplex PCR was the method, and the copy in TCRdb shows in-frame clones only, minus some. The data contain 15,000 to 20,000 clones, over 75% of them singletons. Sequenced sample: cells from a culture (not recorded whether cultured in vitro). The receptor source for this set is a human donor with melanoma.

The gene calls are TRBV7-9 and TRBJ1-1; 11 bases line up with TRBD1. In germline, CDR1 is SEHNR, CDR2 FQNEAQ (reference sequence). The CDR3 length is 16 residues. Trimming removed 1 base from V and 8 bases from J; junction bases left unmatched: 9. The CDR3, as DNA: TGTGCCAGCAGCTTAGGGGGGACAGGGGGACGTCCGGAAGCTTTCTTT. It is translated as CASSLGGTGGRPEAFF.

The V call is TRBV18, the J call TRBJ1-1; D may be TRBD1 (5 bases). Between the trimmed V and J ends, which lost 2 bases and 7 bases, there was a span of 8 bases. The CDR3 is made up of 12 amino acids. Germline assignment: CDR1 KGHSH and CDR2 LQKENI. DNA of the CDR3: TGTGCCAGCTCACCAAGCAGGGATGAAGCTTTCTTT. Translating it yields CASSPSRDEAFF.

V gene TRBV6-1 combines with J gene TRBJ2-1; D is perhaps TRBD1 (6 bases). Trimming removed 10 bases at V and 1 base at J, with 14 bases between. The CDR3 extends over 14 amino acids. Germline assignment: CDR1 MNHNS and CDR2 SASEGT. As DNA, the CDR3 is TGTGCCACGGAGGTAGGACAGTCCTACAATGAGCAGTTCTTC. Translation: CATEVGQSYNEQFF.

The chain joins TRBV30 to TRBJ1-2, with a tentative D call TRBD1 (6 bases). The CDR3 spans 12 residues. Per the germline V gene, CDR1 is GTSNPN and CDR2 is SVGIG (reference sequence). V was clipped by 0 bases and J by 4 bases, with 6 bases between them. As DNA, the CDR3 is TGTGCCTGGAGTGTAGGGGGCTATGGCTACACCTTC. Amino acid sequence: CAWSVGGYGYTF.

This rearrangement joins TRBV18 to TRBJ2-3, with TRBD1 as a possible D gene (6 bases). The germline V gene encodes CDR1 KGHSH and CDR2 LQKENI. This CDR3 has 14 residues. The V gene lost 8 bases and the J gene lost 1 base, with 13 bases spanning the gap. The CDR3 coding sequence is TGTGCCAGCCGGGAAGGGGGAGGCACAGATACGCAGTATTTT. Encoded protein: CASREGGGTDTQYF. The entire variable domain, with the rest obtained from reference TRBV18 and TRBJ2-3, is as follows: NAGVMQNPRHLVRRRGQEARLRCSPMKGHSHVYWYRQLPEEGLKFMVYLQKENIIDESGMPKERFSAEFPKEGPSILRIQQVVRGDSAAYFCASREGGGTDTQYFGPGTRLTVL.

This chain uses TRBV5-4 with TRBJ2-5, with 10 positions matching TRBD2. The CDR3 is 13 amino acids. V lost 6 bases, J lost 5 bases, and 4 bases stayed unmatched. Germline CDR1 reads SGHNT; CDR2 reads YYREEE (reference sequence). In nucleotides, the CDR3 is TGTGCCAGCAAGCGGGGGGGCGAGGAGACCCAGTACTTC. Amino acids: CASKRGGEETQYF. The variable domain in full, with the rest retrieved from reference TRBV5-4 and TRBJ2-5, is ETGVTQSPTHLIKTRGQQVTLRCSSQSGHNTVSWYQQALGQGPQFIFQYYREEENGRGNFPPRFSGLQFPNYSSELNVNALELDDSALYLCASKRGGEETQYFGPGTRLLVL.

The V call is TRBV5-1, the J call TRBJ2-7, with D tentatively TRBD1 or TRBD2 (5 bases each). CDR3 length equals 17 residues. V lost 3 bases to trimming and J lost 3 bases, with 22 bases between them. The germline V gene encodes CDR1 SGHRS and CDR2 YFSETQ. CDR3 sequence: CASSYRSGQPPYYEQYF. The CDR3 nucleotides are TGCGCCAGCAGCTACCGGTCGGGGCAGCCACCCTACTACGAGCAGTACTTC.

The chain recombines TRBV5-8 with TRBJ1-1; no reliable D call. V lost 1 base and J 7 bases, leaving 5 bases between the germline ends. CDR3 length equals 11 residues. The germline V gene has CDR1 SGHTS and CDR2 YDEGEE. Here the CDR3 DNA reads TGTGCCAGCAGCTTGCACTTTGAAGCTTTCTTT. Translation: CASSLHFEAFF.

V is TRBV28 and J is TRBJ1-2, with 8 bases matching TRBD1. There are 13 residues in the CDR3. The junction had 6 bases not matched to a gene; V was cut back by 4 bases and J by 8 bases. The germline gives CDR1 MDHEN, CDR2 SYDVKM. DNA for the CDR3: TGTGCCAGCAGTTCTGGACAGGGAGGGGGCTACACCTTC. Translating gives CASSSGQGGGYTF.

CDR3 residues: CATLQGDRMVLHF. The CDR3 nucleotides read TGTGCCACGCTACAGGGGGATAGGATGGTCCTCCACTTT. The chain recombines TRBV10-3 with TRBJ1-6, with 8 bases matching TRBD1. Trimming took 10 bases from V and 15 from J; bases not matched to a gene: 14. The germline gives CDR1 ENHRY, CDR2 SYGVKD. The CDR3 runs 13 residues.

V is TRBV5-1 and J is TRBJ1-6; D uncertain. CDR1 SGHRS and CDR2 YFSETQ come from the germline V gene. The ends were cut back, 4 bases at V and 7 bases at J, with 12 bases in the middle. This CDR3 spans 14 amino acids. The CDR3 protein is CASSMDPENSPLHF. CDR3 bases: TGCGCCAGCAGCATGGACCCAGAGAATTCACCCCTCCACTTT.

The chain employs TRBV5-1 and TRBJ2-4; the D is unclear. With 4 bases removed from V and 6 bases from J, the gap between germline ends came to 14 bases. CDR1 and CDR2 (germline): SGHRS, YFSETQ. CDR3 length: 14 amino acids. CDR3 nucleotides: TGCGCCAGCAGCCCCGATCCCCCCATAAACATTCAGTACTTC. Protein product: CASSPDPPINIQYF.

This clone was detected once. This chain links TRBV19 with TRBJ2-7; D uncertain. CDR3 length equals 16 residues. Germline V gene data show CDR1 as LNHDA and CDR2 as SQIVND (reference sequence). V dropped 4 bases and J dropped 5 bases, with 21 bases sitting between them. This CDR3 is CASSKTLGTSIHEQYF. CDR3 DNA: TGTGCCAGTAGTAAAACCCTTGGAACATCGATACACGAGCAGTACTTC.

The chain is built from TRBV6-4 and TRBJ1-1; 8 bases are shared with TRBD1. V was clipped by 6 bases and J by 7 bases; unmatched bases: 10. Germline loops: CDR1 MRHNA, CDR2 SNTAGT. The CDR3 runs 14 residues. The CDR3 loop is CASSPWGGTGEAFF. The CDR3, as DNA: TGTGCCAGCAGCCCCTGGGGGGGGACAGGTGAAGCTTTCTTT.

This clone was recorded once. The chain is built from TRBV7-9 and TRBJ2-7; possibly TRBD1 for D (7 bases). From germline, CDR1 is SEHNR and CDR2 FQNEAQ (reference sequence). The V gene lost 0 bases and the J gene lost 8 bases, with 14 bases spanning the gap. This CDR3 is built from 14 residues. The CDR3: CASSLAEGARKQYF. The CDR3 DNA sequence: TGTGCCAGCAGCTTAGCGGAGGGGGCGCGGAAGCAGTACTTC.

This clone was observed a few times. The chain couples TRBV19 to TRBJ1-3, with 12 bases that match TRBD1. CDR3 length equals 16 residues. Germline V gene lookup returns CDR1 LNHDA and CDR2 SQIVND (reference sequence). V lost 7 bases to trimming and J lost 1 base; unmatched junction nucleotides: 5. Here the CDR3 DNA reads TGTGCCAGTATAGGGGACAGGGGGCAATCTGGAAACACCATATATTTT. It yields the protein CASIGDRGQSGNTIYF.

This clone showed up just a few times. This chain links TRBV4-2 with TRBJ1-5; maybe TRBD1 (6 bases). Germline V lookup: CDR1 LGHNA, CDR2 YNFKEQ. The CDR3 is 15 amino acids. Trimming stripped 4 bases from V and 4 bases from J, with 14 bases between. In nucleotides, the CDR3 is TGTGCCAGCAGCCGCAGCGGAACAGGGAATCAGCCCCAGCATTTT. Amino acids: CASSRSGTGNQPQHF.

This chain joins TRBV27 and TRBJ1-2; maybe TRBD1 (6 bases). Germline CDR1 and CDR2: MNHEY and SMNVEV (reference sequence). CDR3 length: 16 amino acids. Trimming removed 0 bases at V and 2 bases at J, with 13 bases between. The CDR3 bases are TGTGCCAGCAGTTTATCGGGGGCAGGGTACAACTATGGCTACACCTTC. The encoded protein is CASSLSGAGYNYGYTF.

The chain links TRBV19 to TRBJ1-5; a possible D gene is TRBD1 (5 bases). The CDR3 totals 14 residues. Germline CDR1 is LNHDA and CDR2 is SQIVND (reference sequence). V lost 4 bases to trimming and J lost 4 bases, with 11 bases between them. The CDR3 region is CASSRQPENQPQHF. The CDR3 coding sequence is TGTGCCAGTAGTAGACAGCCCGAAAATCAGCCCCAGCATTTT.

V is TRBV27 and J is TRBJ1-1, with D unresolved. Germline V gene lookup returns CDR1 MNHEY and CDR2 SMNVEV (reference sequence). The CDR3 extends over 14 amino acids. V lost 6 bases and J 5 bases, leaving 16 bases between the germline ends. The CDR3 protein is CASRTMKDWTEAFF. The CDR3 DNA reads TGTGCCAGCAGGACAATGAAGGATTGGACTGAAGCTTTCTTT.

The CDR3 coding sequence is TGTGCCAGCGGGAAAGGACAGTCCTACGAGCAGTACTTC. Amino acids: CASGKGQSYEQYF. The J gene is TRBJ2-7, the V gene TRBV6-1; perhaps TRBD1 as D (6 bases). The CDR3 is 13 amino acids. Germline CDR1 reads MNHNS; CDR2 reads SASEGT. V shed 8 bases and J shed 1 base, with 12 bases lying between them.